These 15 T cell receptor beta chains were sequenced from one sample in a study of blood T cells in healthy people across ages. Primers used in a second PCR of roughly 6 to 11 cycles were a sample-barcoded 5' primer and a J-beta primer mix. MiXCR was run by TCRdb on the 5' RACE reads, yielding one entry per CDR3 protein. The table shows around 870,000 distinct CDR3 sequences, with 25% to 30% occurring only once. Sequenced sample: blood. Receptors were obtained from a woman older than 75 in good health.

The J gene is TRBJ2-4, the V gene TRBV14, with D perhaps matching TRBD2 (5 bases). Judging by the DNA end, TRBJ2-7 fits better; the J call may be wrong. Per the germline V gene, CDR1 is SGHDN and CDR2 is FVKESK. This CDR3 has 15 residues. CDR3 residues: CASSQATAASYEQYF. Written as DNA, the CDR3 is TGTGCCAGCAGCCAAGCAACAGCGGCCTCCTACGAGCAGTACTTC.

V usage is TRBV2 and J usage is TRBJ1-5; D may be TRBD1 (6 bases). V lost 2 bases to trimming and J lost 9 bases, with 11 bases between them. This CDR3 is built from 13 residues. The germline gives CDR1 SNHLY, CDR2 FYNNEI. This CDR3 is CASSEREGGPQHF. CDR3 DNA sequence: TGTGCCAGCAGTGAAAGAGAGGGGGGGCCCCAGCATTTT.

This clonotype came up once. Possible read error: a much larger clone is one base away. This chain uses TRBV6-5 with TRBJ1-2, with 7 bases that match TRBD1. Germline V gene sequence: CDR1 MNHEY, CDR2 SVGAGI. Trimming took 11 bases from V and 8 from J; bases not matched to a gene: 17. The CDR3 consists of 14 residues. Here the CDR3 reads CAGTRERGREGYTF. The CDR3 DNA sequence: TGTGCCGGCACCCGGGAGAGGGGGCGCGAGGGCTACACCTTC.

The table lists this clonotype with a few counts. J is TRBJ2-2 and V is TRBV27; D not certain. There are 16 residues in the CDR3. Trimming took off 6 bases at V and 5 bases at J, with 19 bases between the two ends. Germline lookup yields CDR1 MNHEY and CDR2 SMNVEV (reference sequence). The CDR3 reads CASRGYITAETGELFF. CDR3 nucleotides: TGTGCCAGCAGGGGTTACATAACAGCAGAGACCGGGGAGCTGTTTTTT.

This clonotype has more than one count but fewer than ten. This may arise from a read error, as a much more abundant clone is one base away. The rearrangement links TRBV5-1 to TRBJ2-5; D ambiguous. With 2 bases removed from V and 1 base from J, the gap between germline ends came to 9 bases. The CDR3 extends over 14 amino acids. Per germline, CDR1 SGHRS and CDR2 YFSETQ. The CDR3 reads CASSFHELQETQYF. DNA of the CDR3: TGCGCCAGCAGCTTTCACGAGCTCCAAGAGACCCAGTACTTC.

This clonotype was observed a few times. V gene TRBV5-5 combines with J gene TRBJ2-5, with D possibly being TRBD1 (6 bases). Germline V gives CDR1 SGHKS, CDR2 YYEKEE (reference sequence). CDR3 length: 16 amino acids. V was clipped by 3 bases and J by 1 base, with 16 bases between them. The CDR3, as DNA: TGTGCCAGCAGCTCTAGCCTACGAGGGGGCCAAGAGACCCAGTACTTC. This sequence encodes CASSSSLRGGQETQYF.

As for this clonotype: It may be a read error: a sequence one base away is much more abundant. The CDR3 sequence is CASSLEPGGNEQYF. CDR3 DNA: TGCGCCAGCAGCTTGGAGCCAGGGGGCAATGAGCAGTACTTC. This rearrangement joins TRBV5-1 to TRBJ2-5, with TRBD1 matching 8 bases. CDR3 length: 14 amino acids. J lost 11 bases, V lost 0 bases, and 9 bases had no gene match. Germline V gene sequence: CDR1 SGHRS, CDR2 YFSETQ.

This clonotype was counted only a few times. A clone one base away is much larger, so this may be a read error. This chain joins TRBV20-1 and TRBJ2-1, with D perhaps TRBD1 (5 bases). Germline V lookup: CDR1 DFQATT, CDR2 SNEGSKA (reference sequence). Trimming took off 5 bases at V and 13 bases at J, with 18 bases between the two ends. The CDR3 contains 12 residues. CDR3 DNA: TGCAGTGCTGCCCTTGGGCAGGACACCCAGTTCTTC. Translated: CSAALGQDTQFF.

This clonotype was counted many times. The chain uses TRBV18 and TRBJ2-5; D call uncertain. CDR3 size: 13 residues. Germline CDR1 reads KGHSH; CDR2 reads LQKENI. V lost 6 bases, J lost 5 bases, and 13 bases lay in between. CDR3 residues: CASSQLRGETQYF. The CDR3 DNA reads as TGTGCCAGCTCCCAACTACGTGGGGAGACCCAGTACTTC.

On this clonotype itself: A much larger clone lies one base from this, so it may be a read error. The chain joins TRBV7-7 to TRBJ2-5; D is tentatively TRBD1 or TRBD2 (5 bases each). CDR1 SSHAT and CDR2 FNYEAQ come from the germline V gene (reference sequence). V gave up 4 bases and J gave up 11 bases, with 23 bases separating them. This CDR3 is built from 15 residues. For the CDR3, the DNA is TGTGCCAGCAGCTCACATGGGGGTAACAAGGATGAGCAGTACTTC. Its translation: CASSSHGGNKDEQYF.

The table lists this clonotype with a few counts. The rearrangement uses TRBV20-1 and TRBJ1-3; D not certain. CDR3 length: 11 amino acids. Germline lookup yields CDR1 DFQATT and CDR2 SNEGSKA (reference sequence). The V end was cut by 2 bases, the J end by 4 bases, with 3 bases between. CDR3 bases: TGCAGTGCTAGAAGAGGAAACACCATATATTTT. It is translated as CSARRGNTIYF.

This clonotype was observed at least ten times. The rearrangement links TRBV5-1 to TRBJ1-4, with D perhaps matching TRBD1 (5 bases). Per the germline V gene, CDR1 is SGHRS and CDR2 is YFSETQ. V gave up 3 bases and J gave up 4 bases, with 7 bases separating them. The CDR3 has 13 residues. DNA of the CDR3: TGCGCCAGCAGCTGGACACATAATGAAAAACTGTTTTTT. Translation gives CASSWTHNEKLFF.

With regard to this clonotype: A much larger clonotype is one base distant, so this may be a read error. The rearrangement links TRBV6-6 to TRBJ2-1; D is unresolved. CDR1 is MNHNY and CDR2 is SVGAGI in the germline V gene (reference sequence). V lost 6 bases and J lost 7, with 7 bases in between. The CDR3 has 11 residues. CDR3 bases: TGTGCCAGCAGAGTACTAAATGAGCAGTTCTTC. It specifies CASRVLNEQFF.

As regards this clonotype: Given a much more abundant clone one base away, this may be a read error. The chain links TRBV15 to TRBJ1-2, with D hard to call. Germline V gene data show CDR1 as LNHNV and CDR2 as YYDKDF (reference sequence). There are 15 residues in the CDR3. Trimming removed 0 bases at V and 7 bases at J, with 15 bases between. CDR3 sequence: CATSRDRRVEFGYTF. DNA for the CDR3: TGTGCCACCAGCAGAGATCGGAGGGTTGAATTTGGCTACACCTTC.

The sample holds a few counts of this clonotype. The J gene is TRBJ2-7, the V gene TRBV29-1; D is perhaps TRBD1 or TRBD2 (5 bases each). Per the germline V gene, CDR1 is SQVTM and CDR2 is ANQGSEA. Deletions cut 7 bases from V and 0 bases from J, with 16 bases between. The CDR3 runs to 14 residues. The CDR3 sequence is CSALRDRDSYEQYF. CDR3 DNA sequence: TGCAGCGCACTACGGGACCGCGACTCCTACGAGCAGTACTTC.